The 10 T cell receptor beta chains below come from one sample, sequenced in a study of blood T cell repertoires in COVID-19. The table came from immunoSEQ multiplex PCR; TCRdb's copy has only in-frame clones and leaves some out. Among tens of thousands of clones listed, 65% to 85% were seen once. Source material: peripheral blood. These receptors all stem from an elderly man with COVID-19, enrolled during active disease.

The rearrangement uses TRBV5-4 and TRBJ1-4; 8 bases are shared with TRBD1. CDR3 length equals 15 residues. V shed 2 bases and J 6 bases; nucleotides not matched to a gene: 6. Germline CDR1 and CDR2: SGHNT and YYREEE (reference sequence). For the CDR3, the DNA is TGTGCCAGCAGCTTAGGAGGACAGGGCGATGAAAAACTGTTTTTT. Protein product: CASSLGGQGDEKLFF.

This clone showed up just once. The chain is built from TRBV10-3 and TRBJ2-1; 11 bases align to TRBD2. V trimming: 3 bases; J trimming: 3 bases; junction bases outside the gene matches: 4. The germline CDR1 and CDR2 sequences are ENHRY and SYGVKD. The CDR3 consists of 16 residues. The CDR3 DNA reads TGTGCCATCAGTGAACCCACTAGCGGGAGCTACAATGAGCAGTTCTTC. It encodes CAISEPTSGSYNEQFF.

The V and J genes are TRBV13 and TRBJ2-2, with TRBD2 as a possible D gene (6 bases). V gave up 5 bases and J gave up 6 bases, with 13 bases separating them. The CDR3 runs to 14 residues. The germline CDR1 and CDR2 sequences are PRHDT and FYEKMQ (reference sequence). CDR3 residues: CASSPGGRSGELFF. The CDR3 DNA is TGTGCCAGCAGCCCCGGGGGTAGATCCGGGGAGCTGTTTTTT.

This chain joins TRBV24-1 and TRBJ1-2; D unclear. Per the germline V gene, CDR1 is KGHDR and CDR2 is SFDVKD. CDR3 length: 13 residues. Trimming pared 3 bases from V and 1 base from J, leaving 5 bases between. The DNA for the CDR3 is TGTGCCACCAGTGATCCATTTAACTATGGCTACACCTTC. Translated, it gives CATSDPFNYGYTF.

The chain is built from TRBV28 and TRBJ1-1; unclear D gene. Germline V gene lookup returns CDR1 MDHEN and CDR2 SYDVKM. V gave up 10 bases and J gave up 4 bases, with 13 bases separating them. This CDR3 spans 12 amino acids. For the CDR3, the DNA is TGTGCCACCAAAAGAGGTAGCACTGAAGCTTTCTTT. Translation: CATKRGSTEAFF.

This chain connects TRBV11-2 to TRBJ2-1; D is unresolved. Trimming took off 2 bases at V and 4 bases at J, with 9 bases between the two ends. The germline gives CDR1 SGHAT, CDR2 FQNNGV. The CDR3 extends over 14 amino acids. In DNA, the CDR3 is TGTGCCAGCAGCTTAAAGATCGGGTACAATGAGCAGTTCTTC. It specifies CASSLKIGYNEQFF.

The chain links TRBV9 to TRBJ1-2; TRBD1 is a possible D gene (6 bases). V was cut by 7 bases and J by 3 bases, with 16 bases left in between. Germline CDR1 SGDLS, CDR2 YYNGEE. The CDR3 runs 14 residues. CDR3 bases: TGTGCCAGCGGACCCCAGACAGGAGACTATGGCTACACCTTC. As protein: CASGPQTGDYGYTF.

This clone was picked up a small number of times. V usage is TRBV28 and J usage is TRBJ1-5; weak D call: TRBD1 (6 bases). Deletions cut 5 bases from V and 7 bases from J, with 12 bases between. The CDR3 consists of 13 residues. Germline V lookup: CDR1 MDHEN, CDR2 SYDVKM. CDR3 DNA: TGTGCCAGCAGTCCTGACAGGCACCAGCCCCAGCATTTT. Amino acid sequence: CASSPDRHQPQHF.

This clone was recorded once. This chain joins TRBV9 and TRBJ2-7; TRBD2 agrees at 9 bases. V was clipped by 2 bases and J by 4 bases; unmatched bases: 10. Looked up from germline, CDR1 is SGDLS and CDR2 is YYNGEE. The CDR3 length is 16 residues. CDR3 protein: CASSVTSGPLIYEQYF. The CDR3 region has the DNA TGTGCCAGCAGCGTGACTAGCGGCCCCTTAATATACGAGCAGTACTTC. Full variable domain (outside the CDR3, taken from reference TRBV9 and TRBJ2-7): DSGVTQTPKHLITATGQRVTLRCSPRSGDLSVYWYQQSLDQGLQFLIQYYNGEERAKGNILERFSAQQFPDLHSELNLSSLELGDSALYFCASSVTSGPLIYEQYFGPGTRLTVT.

This sequence joins TRBV6-5 and TRBJ2-1; 13 bases align to TRBD2. Unmatched junction bases numbered 6, after V lost 5 bases and J lost 8 bases. The germline V gene has CDR1 MNHEY and CDR2 SVGAGI. The CDR3 consists of 15 residues. CDR3 DNA: TGTGCCAGCAGTCCAGGACTAGCGGGAGTCGATGAGCAGTTCTTC. Its protein product is CASSPGLAGVDEQFF.